This is a list of T cell receptor beta chains from one sample in a study of blood T cell repertoires in COVID-19. Some clones are missing from TCRdb's copy, which holds only in-frame ones; the method was immunoSEQ multiplex PCR. The sample includes approximately 300,000 clones, approximately 88% seen only once; the top ten take roughly 5.2%. Sequencing was performed on PBMCs or T cells enriched from blood (not recorded which). These receptor sequences come from a man in his 60s who had recovered from COVID-19. The CDR3 runs from the conserved cysteine through the conserved F or W. D genes are given only for firm matches. Clone size is shown for a subset of rows, as once, few, many or a class of expanded clone.

d_call: TRBD2
clone_size: few
v_call: TRBV7-9
j_call: TRBJ2-1
cdr3_length: 15
cdr3_nt: TGTGCCAGCAGCTTTCTAGCGGGAGTAGTCAATGAGCAGTTCTTC
cdr3_aa: CASSFLAGVVNEQFF

d_call: NA
clone_size: NA
v_call: TRBV6-2/TRBV6-3
j_call: TRBJ2-2
cdr3_length: 16
cdr3_nt: TGTGCCAGCAGTTCGTCGACACCAACGAACACCGGGGAGCTGTTTTTT
cdr3_aa: CASSSSTPTNTGELFF

d_call: NA
clone_size: NA
v_call: TRBV5-1
j_call: TRBJ1-1
cdr3_length: 15
cdr3_nt: TGCGCCAGCAGCTCCTCCACGGTCGGGAACACTGAAGCTTTCTTT
cdr3_aa: CASSSSTVGNTEAFF

d_call: NA
clone_size: NA
v_call: TRBV2
j_call: TRBJ2-7
cdr3_length: 15
cdr3_nt: TGTGCCAGCACCCCACAGCCCGATTTTTCCTACGAGCAGTACTTC
cdr3_aa: CASTPQPDFSYEQYF

d_call: TRBD2
clone_size: once
v_call: TRBV18
j_call: TRBJ2-3
cdr3_length: 16
cdr3_nt: TGTGCCAGCTCCCGCGGGGGGGTCCCTGCTGAGGATACGCAGTATTTT
cdr3_aa: CASSRGGVPAEDTQYF

d_call: NA
clone_size: NA
v_call: TRBV28
j_call: TRBJ1-5
cdr3_length: 11
cdr3_nt: TGTGCCAGCAACAACAGGGTGACCCAGCATTTT
cdr3_aa: CASNNRVTQHF

d_call: TRBD1
clone_size: NA
v_call: TRBV28
j_call: TRBJ1-5
cdr3_length: 15
cdr3_nt: TGTGCCAGCAGTTTGTGGACAGGGGGCTTTCAGCCCCAGCATTTT
cdr3_aa: CASSLWTGGFQPQHF

d_call: NA
clone_size: NA
v_call: TRBV27
j_call: TRBJ2-3
cdr3_length: 13
cdr3_nt: TGTGCCAGCAGTTTACTAGAAACAGATACGCAGTATTTT
cdr3_aa: CASSLLETDTQYF

d_call: NA
clone_size: few
v_call: TRBV3-1/TRBV3-2
j_call: TRBJ2-1
cdr3_length: 12
cdr3_nt: TGTGCCAGCAGCCGCGGCGGCAATGAGCAGTTCTTC
cdr3_aa: CASSRGGNEQFF

d_call: TRBD2
clone_size: NA
v_call: TRBV6-5
j_call: TRBJ2-7
cdr3_length: 15
cdr3_nt: TGTGCCAGCAGTCCTAATAGCGGGAGAAGGGGCGAGCAGTACTTC
cdr3_aa: CASSPNSGRRGEQYF

d_call: NA
clone_size: NA
v_call: TRBV6-5
j_call: TRBJ1-1
cdr3_length: 12
cdr3_nt: TGTGCCAGCGGGACATCGAACACTGAAGCTTTCTTT
cdr3_aa: CASGTSNTEAFF

d_call: TRBD1
clone_size: NA
v_call: TRBV10-1
j_call: TRBJ1-2
cdr3_length: 17
cdr3_nt: TGCGCCAGCAGTGAGGAAGGGACAGACCGAACAAACTATGGCTACACCTTC
cdr3_aa: CASSEEGTDRTNYGYTF

d_call: NA
clone_size: NA
v_call: TRBV27
j_call: TRBJ1-5
cdr3_length: 14
cdr3_nt: TGTGCCAGCAGTCTCCGACAGCCCAATCAGCCCCAGCATTTT
cdr3_aa: CASSLRQPNQPQHF

d_call: TRBD2
clone_size: NA
v_call: TRBV2
j_call: TRBJ2-1
cdr3_length: 15
cdr3_nt: TGTGCCAGCAGGACTAGCGGGAGTCCCTACAATGAGCAGTTCTTC
cdr3_aa: CASRTSGSPYNEQFF

d_call: NA
clone_size: NA
v_call: TRBV3-1/TRBV3-2
j_call: TRBJ1-6
cdr3_length: 14
cdr3_nt: TGTGCCAGCAGCCTGGGCGCGGGGAATTCACCCCTCCACTTT
cdr3_aa: CASSLGAGNSPLHF

d_call: TRBD1
clone_size: NA
v_call: TRBV24-1
j_call: TRBJ2-6
cdr3_length: 16
cdr3_nt: TGTGCCACCAGTGAGAAACAGGGGACTGGGGCCAACGTCCTGACTTTC
cdr3_aa: CATSEKQGTGANVLTF

d_call: TRBD1
clone_size: few
v_call: TRBV10-3
j_call: TRBJ2-7
cdr3_length: 14
cdr3_nt: TGTGCCATCAGGGGGACAGACCGCTCCTACGAGCAGTACTTC
cdr3_aa: CAIRGTDRSYEQYF

d_call: NA
clone_size: NA
v_call: TRBV24-1
j_call: TRBJ2-7
cdr3_length: 15
cdr3_nt: TGTGCCACCAGTGATTCGGGAACGGTTATTAGGGAGCAGTACTTC
cdr3_aa: CATSDSGTVIREQYF

d_call: TRBD1
clone_size: NA
v_call: TRBV4-1
j_call: TRBJ2-6
cdr3_length: 17
cdr3_nt: TGCGCCAGCAGCCAAAGGACAGGGGGGACTGGGGCCAACGTCCTGACTTTC
cdr3_aa: CASSQRTGGTGANVLTF

d_call: TRBD1
clone_size: NA
v_call: TRBV5-1
j_call: TRBJ1-4
cdr3_length: 14
cdr3_nt: TGCGCCAGCAGTCAGCAGGGGGGTATTGAAAAACTGTTTTTT
cdr3_aa: CASSQQGGIEKLFF

d_call: NA
clone_size: NA
v_call: TRBV12-5
j_call: TRBJ1-1
cdr3_length: 12
cdr3_nt: TGTGCTAGTGGTCTAGACAACACTGAAGCTTTCTTT
cdr3_aa: CASGLDNTEAFF

d_call: NA
clone_size: NA
v_call: TRBV19
j_call: TRBJ2-5
cdr3_length: 15
cdr3_nt: TGTGCCAGTAGTCTCCGAACAGGGGGGGTAGAGACCCAGTACTTC
cdr3_aa: CASSLRTGGVETQYF

d_call: TRBD2
clone_size: NA
v_call: TRBV5-1
j_call: TRBJ2-3
cdr3_length: 14
cdr3_nt: TGCGCCAGCAGCCTCGGGGGGTTGGCAGATACGCAGTATTTT
cdr3_aa: CASSLGGLADTQYF

d_call: NA
clone_size: NA
v_call: TRBV3-1/TRBV3-2
j_call: TRBJ2-1
cdr3_length: 13
cdr3_nt: TGTGCCAGCAGCCAAGATCGGGGGACTTCACAGTTCTTC
cdr3_aa: CASSQDRGTSQFF

d_call: NA
clone_size: NA
v_call: TRBV3-1/TRBV3-2
j_call: TRBJ1-1
cdr3_length: 13
cdr3_nt: TGTGCCAGCAGCCAAGAAGGGGTACGGGAAGCTTTCTTT
cdr3_aa: CASSQEGVREAFF

d_call: NA
clone_size: NA
v_call: TRBV27
j_call: TRBJ2-3
cdr3_length: 14
cdr3_nt: TGTGCCAGCAGTCGCAGGGGGGGCACAGATACGCAGTATTTT
cdr3_aa: CASSRRGGTDTQYF

d_call: TRBD1
clone_size: NA
v_call: TRBV5-6
j_call: TRBJ1-2
cdr3_length: 15
cdr3_nt: TGTGCCAGCAGCTCGCCGACAGGGTCAAGGTATGGCTACACCTTC
cdr3_aa: CASSSPTGSRYGYTF

d_call: NA
clone_size: NA
v_call: TRBV5-1
j_call: TRBJ1-2
cdr3_length: 12
cdr3_nt: TGCGCCAGCAGGCCCGGGAACTATGGCTACACCTTC
cdr3_aa: CASRPGNYGYTF

d_call: NA
clone_size: NA
v_call: TRBV7-2
j_call: TRBJ2-1
cdr3_length: 14
cdr3_nt: TGTGCCAGCAGCGCGGAGGCTGCCTACAATGAGCAGTTCTTC
cdr3_aa: CASSAEAAYNEQFF

d_call: NA
clone_size: once
v_call: TRBV18
j_call: TRBJ2-1
cdr3_length: 15
cdr3_nt: TGTGCCAGCTCACCACAAAGACTAGTAGGAAATGAGCAGTTCTTC
cdr3_aa: CASSPQRLVGNEQFF

d_call: NA
clone_size: NA
v_call: TRBV5-6
j_call: TRBJ1-5
cdr3_length: 13
cdr3_nt: TGTGCCAGCAGCTTGGTTCCGGGACAGCCCCAGCATTTT
cdr3_aa: CASSLVPGQPQHF

d_call: NA
clone_size: NA
v_call: TRBV7-9
j_call: TRBJ1-1
cdr3_length: 12
cdr3_nt: TGTGCCAGCAGCTCGCGAGGGTCTGAAGCTTTCTTT
cdr3_aa: CASSSRGSEAFF

d_call: NA
clone_size: NA
v_call: TRBV24-1
j_call: TRBJ2-4
cdr3_length: 15
cdr3_nt: TGTGCCACCAGTGATTTAGCAGGAGGCCGGAACATTCAGTACTTC
cdr3_aa: CATSDLAGGRNIQYF

d_call: NA
clone_size: NA
v_call: TRBV21-1
j_call: TRBJ2-1
cdr3_length: 17
cdr3_nt: TGTGCCAGCAGCACCCGGACTAGCGGGATGTGGAACAATGAGCAGTTCTTC
cdr3_aa: CASSTRTSGMWNNEQFF

d_call: NA
clone_size: NA
v_call: TRBV27
j_call: TRBJ1-1
cdr3_length: 16
cdr3_nt: TGTGCCAGCAGTTCATATAGGGCAGGGGAGAACACTGAAGCTTTCTTT
cdr3_aa: CASSSYRAGENTEAFF

d_call: TRBD2
clone_size: NA
v_call: TRBV28
j_call: TRBJ2-2
cdr3_length: 14
cdr3_nt: TGTGCCAGCGGACTAGCGGGAGCGGTCGGGGAGCTGTTTTTT
cdr3_aa: CASGLAGAVGELFF

d_call: TRBD2
clone_size: NA
v_call: TRBV4-2
j_call: TRBJ2-5
cdr3_length: 18
cdr3_nt: TGTGCCAGCAGCCAAGATCCCCTCGCGAGCGGGAGAAGAGAGACCCAGTACTTC
cdr3_aa: CASSQDPLASGRRETQYF

d_call: TRBD1
clone_size: NA
v_call: TRBV24-1
j_call: TRBJ1-2
cdr3_length: 13
cdr3_nt: TGTGCCACCAGCGACAGGGACATTTATGGCTACACCTTC
cdr3_aa: CATSDRDIYGYTF

d_call: TRBD2
clone_size: few
v_call: TRBV19
j_call: TRBJ2-7
cdr3_length: 20
cdr3_nt: TGTGCCAGTAGACCCCACCCCGGAACTAGCGGGAAAAGAGGGTCCTACGAGCAGTACTTC
cdr3_aa: CASRPHPGTSGKRGSYEQYF

d_call: TRBD1
clone_size: NA
v_call: TRBV5-1
j_call: TRBJ1-4
cdr3_length: 16
cdr3_nt: TGCGCCAGCAGCCCTATACCGGGACAGGGCGTCGAAAAACTGTTTTTT
cdr3_aa: CASSPIPGQGVEKLFF

d_call: NA
clone_size: NA
v_call: TRBV5-1
j_call: TRBJ2-1
cdr3_length: 13
cdr3_nt: TGCGCCAGCAGCCCTCGCGGAGGTAATGAGCAGTTCTTC
cdr3_aa: CASSPRGGNEQFF

d_call: NA
clone_size: NA
v_call: TRBV28
j_call: TRBJ1-2
cdr3_length: 15
cdr3_nt: TGTGCCAGCAGCCGGCCTCGCCTTGGGGCTTATGGCTACACCTTC
cdr3_aa: CASSRPRLGAYGYTF

d_call: NA
clone_size: NA
v_call: TRBV7-2
j_call: TRBJ2-3
cdr3_length: 16
cdr3_nt: TGTGCCAGCAGCTTAGTGGGGCCAGCGCGCACAGATACGCAGTATTTT
cdr3_aa: CASSLVGPARTDTQYF

d_call: NA
clone_size: once
v_call: TRBV24-1
j_call: TRBJ1-4
cdr3_length: 14
cdr3_nt: TGTGCCACGCAGGGATCGGCTAACAATGAAAAACTGTTTTTT
cdr3_aa: CATQGSANNEKLFF

d_call: NA
clone_size: NA
v_call: TRBV19
j_call: TRBJ2-1
cdr3_length: 14
cdr3_nt: TGTGCCAGTAGTGCGTTGAGCTCCTACAATGAGCAGTTCTTC
cdr3_aa: CASSALSSYNEQFF

d_call: TRBD1
clone_size: NA
v_call: TRBV11-2
j_call: TRBJ1-1
cdr3_length: 13
cdr3_nt: TGTGCCAGCAGCTCGACAGGGTACACTGAAGCTTTCTTT
cdr3_aa: CASSSTGYTEAFF

d_call: NA
clone_size: few
v_call: TRBV4-3
j_call: TRBJ1-3
cdr3_length: 15
cdr3_nt: TGCGCCAGCAGCCAAGCACCGAGCTCTGGAAACACCATATATTTT
cdr3_aa: CASSQAPSSGNTIYF

d_call: NA
clone_size: NA
v_call: TRBV28
j_call: TRBJ1-1
cdr3_length: 14
cdr3_nt: TGTGCCAGCAGTGTTCTGGGGGCGAACACTGAAGCTTTCTTT
cdr3_aa: CASSVLGANTEAFF

d_call: TRBD2
clone_size: NA
v_call: TRBV27
j_call: TRBJ2-3
cdr3_length: 17
cdr3_nt: TGTGCCAGCTCCATCGAGGCTAGCGGGAGGTTGGCAGATACGCAGTATTTT
cdr3_aa: CASSIEASGRLADTQYF

d_call: TRBD1
clone_size: NA
v_call: TRBV25-1
j_call: TRBJ1-4
cdr3_length: 15
cdr3_nt: TGTGCCAGCAGTGATACAGGGGGCGCGGGAGAAAAACTGTTTTTT
cdr3_aa: CASSDTGGAGEKLFF

d_call: TRBD2
clone_size: NA
v_call: TRBV24-1
j_call: TRBJ2-5
cdr3_length: 17
cdr3_nt: TGTGCCACCAGTGACCCGGGACTAGCGGGAGGAGGCGAGACCCAGTACTTC
cdr3_aa: CATSDPGLAGGGETQYF

d_call: TRBD1
clone_size: NA
v_call: TRBV5-5
j_call: TRBJ1-5
cdr3_length: 16
cdr3_nt: TGTGCCAGCAGCCCCACAGGGGGCTTCACCAATCAGCCCCAGCATTTT
cdr3_aa: CASSPTGGFTNQPQHF

d_call: NA
clone_size: NA
v_call: TRBV5-1
j_call: TRBJ2-1
cdr3_length: 14
cdr3_nt: TGCGCCAGCAGCTTGGGGAGCTCCTACAATGAGCAGTTCTTC
cdr3_aa: CASSLGSSYNEQFF

d_call: TRBD1
clone_size: once
v_call: TRBV6-2/TRBV6-3
j_call: TRBJ2-1
cdr3_length: 16
cdr3_nt: TGTGCCAGCAGTAGCTTGCCGGGACAGGGAATAAATGAGCAGTTCTTC
cdr3_aa: CASSSLPGQGINEQFF

d_call: TRBD2
clone_size: NA
v_call: TRBV19
j_call: TRBJ2-1
cdr3_length: 15
cdr3_nt: TGTGCCAGTAGGCGGACTAGCGGAAGCAACAATGAGCAGTTCTTC
cdr3_aa: CASRRTSGSNNEQFF

d_call: NA
clone_size: NA
v_call: TRBV28
j_call: TRBJ1-4
cdr3_length: 13
cdr3_nt: TGTGCCAGCTGTCCGGGGGGTAGGGAAAAACTGTTTTTT
cdr3_aa: CASCPGGREKLFF

d_call: TRBD2
clone_size: NA
v_call: TRBV7-2
j_call: TRBJ2-3
cdr3_length: 14
cdr3_nt: TGTGCCAGCAGCTTAGGACTAGCTGCAGATACGCAGTATTTT
cdr3_aa: CASSLGLAADTQYF

d_call: NA
clone_size: NA
v_call: TRBV19
j_call: TRBJ2-2
cdr3_length: 15
cdr3_nt: TGTGCCAGTAGAGGACTGGAACGAACCACCGGGGAGCTGTTTTTT
cdr3_aa: CASRGLERTTGELFF

d_call: NA
clone_size: NA
v_call: TRBV19
j_call: TRBJ1-6
cdr3_length: 14
cdr3_nt: TGTGCCAGTAGTAACACAAGATCTAATTCACCCCTCCACTTT
cdr3_aa: CASSNTRSNSPLHF